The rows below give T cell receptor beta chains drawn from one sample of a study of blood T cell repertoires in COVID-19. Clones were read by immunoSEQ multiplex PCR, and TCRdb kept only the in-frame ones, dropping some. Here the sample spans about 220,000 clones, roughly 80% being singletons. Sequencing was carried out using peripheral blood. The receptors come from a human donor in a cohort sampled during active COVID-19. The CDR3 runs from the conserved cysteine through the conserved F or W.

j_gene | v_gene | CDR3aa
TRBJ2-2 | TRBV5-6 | CASSFTGAKNTGELFF
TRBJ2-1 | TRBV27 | CASSLENRAPYNEQFF
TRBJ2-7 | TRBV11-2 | CASNPGGAWEQYF
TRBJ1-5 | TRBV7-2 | CASSYGRGGQPQHF
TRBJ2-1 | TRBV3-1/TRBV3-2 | CASSQAGAGYNEQFF
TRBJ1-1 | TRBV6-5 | CASTPTGRTEAFF
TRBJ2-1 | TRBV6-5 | CASGKQGALDNEQFF
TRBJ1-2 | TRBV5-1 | CASRETAVTYGYTF
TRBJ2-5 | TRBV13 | CASSLGGEGAETQYF
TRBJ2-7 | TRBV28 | CASSSLAGGRLYEQYF
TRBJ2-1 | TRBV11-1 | CASGIPREKQDNEQFF